Listed here are 23 T cell receptor beta chains from one sample, sequenced in a study of human T cells and chemical hapten exposure. TCRdb passed the RACE reads through MiXCR, listing each CDR3 protein once. Of 35,000 to 55,000 distinct CDR3 sequences in the sample, about 4% are singletons; the top ten hold 5.6%. As for time point: healthy volunteer bleed at 6 weeks. The authors' total RNA extraction used unfractionated whole blood. The material sequenced was whole blood. These receptors were collected from a human donor in good health. Some clones in this sample may be carry-over from other donors' samples.

This clonotype was detected many times. This chain connects TRBV29-1 to TRBJ2-3, with D unclear. V gave up 5 bases and J gave up 4 bases, with 16 bases separating them. Germline V lookup: CDR1 SQVTM, CDR2 ANQGSEA. The CDR3 length is 14 residues. CDR3 amino acids: CSVLERRPPDTQYF. The CDR3 region has the DNA TGCAGCGTTCTTGAGAGAAGGCCCCCAGATACGCAGTATTTT.

This clonotype occurred a few times. J is TRBJ2-5 and V is TRBV6-6; D might be TRBD2 (5 bases). Germline CDR1 reads MNHNY; CDR2 reads SVGAGI (reference sequence). The CDR3 is 15 amino acids. The V end lost 0 bases, the J end lost 7 bases, and 15 bases lay between the germline ends. CDR3: CASSYSIPSGSTQYF. The CDR3, as DNA: TGTGCCAGCAGTTACTCGATTCCGAGCGGCTCGACCCAGTACTTC.

The chain carries TRBV5-1 and TRBJ1-1, with D possibly matching TRBD1 (5 bases). Trimming pared 1 base from V and 1 base from J, leaving 14 bases between. Germline CDR1 reads SGHRS; CDR2 reads YFSETQ. This CDR3 comprises 16 residues. The CDR3: CASSLSREKGNTEAFF. The CDR3 DNA follows: TGCGCCAGCAGCTTGTCCAGGGAAAAGGGGAACACTGAAGCTTTCTTT.

This clonotype was detected many times. V and J are TRBV6-1 and TRBJ2-1; 9 bases fit TRBD2. From germline, CDR1 is MNHNS and CDR2 SASEGT. Germline trimming cut 8 bases from V and 4 bases from J; bases unmatched to any gene: 6. The CDR3 totals 14 residues. The CDR3, as DNA: TGTGCCAGCGGCATGCTAGCGGGGTACAATGAGCAGTTCTTC. This sequence encodes CASGMLAGYNEQFF.

This clonotype has at least ten counts. This chain links TRBV9 with TRBJ1-2; perhaps TRBD1 as D (5 bases). Germline CDR1 reads SGDLS; CDR2 reads YYNGEE. The CDR3 covers 15 residues. V gave up 4 bases and J gave up 4 bases, with 17 bases separating them. CDR3 region: CASSPKGPGSYGYTF. CDR3 in DNA: TGTGCCAGCAGCCCGAAGGGGCCGGGAAGCTATGGCTACACCTTC.

This clonotype came up many times. The CDR3: CSVEDPDRGQETDTQYF. CDR3 bases: TGCAGCGTTGAAGATCCAGACAGGGGGCAAGAGACAGATACGCAGTATTTT. V usage is TRBV29-1 and J usage is TRBJ2-3; 10 bases fit TRBD1. This CDR3 region has 17 residues. With 0 bases clipped from V and 3 bases from J, the junction kept 9 bases outside the gene matches. Germline V gene lookup returns CDR1 SQVTM and CDR2 ANQGSEA.

This clonotype occurred many times. The chain links TRBV5-6 to TRBJ2-1; TRBD2 aligns across 7 bases. Losses at the gene ends were 3 bases for V and 1 base for J; bases not matched to a gene: 10. There are 17 residues in the CDR3. The V gene's germline CDR1 is SGHDT and CDR2 YYEEEE. The DNA for the CDR3 is TGTGCCAGCAGCTCCCAGGGTCTAGCGGTTTCCTACAATGAGCAGTTCTTC. It encodes CASSSQGLAVSYNEQFF.

This clonotype was seen repeatedly, ten times or more. The rearrangement uses TRBV10-3 and TRBJ2-3; the D is unclear. Per the germline V gene, CDR1 is ENHRY and CDR2 is SYGVKD. Trimming cost V 2 bases and J 1 base, with 7 bases left between them. There are 14 residues in the CDR3. The CDR3 protein is CAISEPAGTDTQYF. The CDR3 DNA follows: TGTGCCATCAGTGAGCCGGCGGGCACAGATACGCAGTATTTT.

This clonotype was seen repeatedly, ten times or more. The genes are TRBV7-8 and TRBJ2-1; TRBD2 agrees at 9 bases. V lost 1 base and J lost 4; bases outside the gene matches: 14. Per the germline V gene, CDR1 is SGHVS and CDR2 is FQNEAQ. This CDR3 region has 19 residues. The CDR3, as DNA: TGTGCCAGCAGCTTAGTAAGGGTTCCGGGACTAGCTCTTTACAATGAGCAGTTCTTC. Protein product: CASSLVRVPGLALYNEQFF.

This clonotype was seen repeatedly, ten times or more. The genes are TRBV7-6 and TRBJ2-3; perhaps D is TRBD1 or TRBD2 (5 bases each). The CDR3 is 16 residues long. The germline V gene encodes CDR1 SGHVS and CDR2 FNYEAQ. V dropped 6 bases and J dropped 0 bases, with 16 bases sitting between them. CDR3 DNA sequence: TGTGCCAGCAGGAAATCAACCGGGACGAGCACAGATACGCAGTATTTT. Its protein is CASRKSTGTSTDTQYF.

The V and J genes are TRBV7-8 and TRBJ2-1; the D gene is possibly TRBD2 (6 bases). Germline lookup yields CDR1 SGHVS and CDR2 FQNEAQ. V lost 4 bases to trimming and J lost 0 bases, with 19 bases between them. There are 18 residues in the CDR3. The CDR3 protein is CASSSPHGTLSSYNEQFF. CDR3 DNA: TGTGCCAGCAGCTCCCCCCACGGGACTCTTAGCTCCTACAATGAGCAGTTCTTC.

The table lists this clonotype with many counts. The rearrangement links TRBV29-1 to TRBJ2-7, with TRBD2 as a possible D gene (6 bases). CDR1 is SQVTM, CDR2 ANQGSEA, per germline. Trimming left V 6 bases short and J 9 bases short, with 21 bases between. The CDR3 spans 13 residues. This CDR3 reads CSVGPGGLGPQYF. CDR3 bases: TGCAGCGTCGGACCTGGGGGGTTGGGGCCGCAGTACTTC.

This CDR3 reads CASSRPSPGELFF. DNA for the CDR3: TGTGCCAGCAGCCGACCTAGCCCCGGGGAGCTGTTTTTT. This sequence joins TRBV3-1 and TRBJ2-2; D is possibly TRBD2 (5 bases). The CDR3 consists of 13 residues. Per the germline V gene, CDR1 is LGHDT and CDR2 is YNNKEL (reference sequence). The ends were cut back, 4 bases at V and 6 bases at J, with 9 bases in the middle.

This clonotype was found a few times. The V gene is TRBV10-2, the J gene TRBJ1-4; tentatively, D is TRBD1 (5 bases). Germline CDR1 and CDR2: WSHSY and SAAADI. The length of the CDR3 is 15 residues. V was trimmed by 4 bases and J by 7 bases, leaving 16 bases between them. The DNA of the CDR3 is TGCGCCAGCAGTGCGCGGGGGGGAGTTCTTGAAAAACTGTTTTTT. This encodes CASSARGGVLEKLFF.

This clonotype was found many times. This chain connects TRBV28 to TRBJ1-1; no clear D. V lost 8 bases and J 0 bases, leaving 4 bases between the germline ends. The CDR3 is 11 residues long. The germline V gene has CDR1 MDHEN and CDR2 SYDVKM. CDR3 DNA: TGTGCCAGCCGGGTGAACACTGAAGCTTTCTTT. It translates to CASRVNTEAFF.

The table lists this clonotype with many counts. The V gene is TRBV28, the J gene TRBJ1-1, with D unclear. Germline values: CDR1 MDHEN, CDR2 SYDVKM. V was trimmed by 7 bases and J by 4 bases, leaving 7 bases between them. The CDR3 covers 11 residues. CDR3 coding DNA: TGTGCCAGCAAACTGAGCACTGAAGCTTTCTTT. This sequence encodes CASKLSTEAFF.

The rearrangement uses TRBV29-1 and TRBJ2-1, with unresolved D. Germline CDR1 and CDR2: SQVTM and ANQGSEA. Trimming left V 4 bases short and J 0 bases short, with 4 bases between. The CDR3 covers 12 residues. The CDR3 sequence is CSVGNSYNEQFF. In DNA form, the CDR3 reads TGCAGCGTTGGGAACTCCTACAATGAGCAGTTCTTC.

This clonotype was picked up many times. The rearrangement uses TRBV10-1 and TRBJ2-7; D could derive from TRBD1 or TRBD2 (5 bases each). Germline CDR1 is WNHNN and CDR2 is SYGVQD (reference sequence). The CDR3 is 14 amino acids. V was shortened by 8 bases and J by 2 bases, with 16 bases between the two germline ends. The CDR3 coding sequence is TGCGCCAGCTCCGGGGCGCGGGCCCCCTACGAGCAGTACTTC. It specifies CASSGARAPYEQYF.

This clonotype was seen at least ten times. The chain uses TRBV9 and TRBJ1-3, with 9 bases aligning to TRBD1. Germline V gene data show CDR1 as SGDLS and CDR2 as YYNGEE. V trimming: 4 bases; J trimming: 4 bases; junction bases outside the gene matches: 6. The CDR3 consists of 15 residues. CDR3 DNA sequence: TGTGCCAGCAGCCCTGGACAGGGGTGGGGAAACACCATATATTTT. This encodes CASSPGQGWGNTIYF.

This chain joins TRBV27 and TRBJ2-3; D is unclear. The CDR3 extends over 13 amino acids. CDR1 is MNHEY, CDR2 SMNVEV, per germline (reference sequence). V lost 5 bases, J lost 2 bases, and 8 bases lay in between. The CDR3 region has the DNA TGTGCCAGCAGTCCCGGCTTCACAGATACGCAGTATTTT. Protein: CASSPGFTDTQYF.

This clonotype was found many times. J is TRBJ1-2 and V is TRBV20-1; D not certain. The V gene's germline CDR1 is DFQATT and CDR2 SNEGSKA (reference sequence). The length of the CDR3 is 13 residues. V was shortened by 5 bases and J by 4 bases, with 14 bases between the two germline ends. The CDR3 DNA sequence: TGCAGTGCTCCTTGGGCCAGACGCTATGGCTACACCTTC. Residues: CSAPWARRYGYTF.

This clonotype was counted many times. This chain uses TRBV20-1 with TRBJ2-7; TRBD2 aligns across 13 bases. The CDR3 runs 14 residues. J lost 5 bases, V lost 7 bases, and 8 bases had no gene match. CDR1 is DFQATT, CDR2 SNEGSKA, per germline (reference sequence). The CDR3 loop is CSGRTSGSPHEQYF. In DNA form, the CDR3 reads TGCAGTGGTAGGACTAGCGGGAGTCCCCACGAGCAGTACTTC.

The chain couples TRBV6-1 to TRBJ1-1; D may be TRBD1 (6 bases). The germline CDR1 and CDR2 sequences are MNHNS and SASEGT. The CDR3 length is 11 residues. The V gene lost 5 bases and the J gene lost 9 bases, with 10 bases spanning the gap. CDR3 nucleotide sequence: TGTGCCAGCAGTTACAGGGAAAAAGCTTTCTTT. Protein product: CASSYREKAFF.